This TCR beta chain was captured in a study of blood T cell repertoires in COVID-19. Study background: The study drew acute and convalescent COVID-19 samples from the United States, Italy and Spain.

Assay used: immunoSEQ multiplex PCR; TCRdb lists only in-frame clones, some missing. The top ten clones hold 7.3% of a sample with 80,000 to 95,000 clones, over 75% of them seen once. The CDR3 is made up of 15 amino acids. V lost 1 base, J lost 4 bases, and 10 bases lay in between. Germline CDR1 and CDR2: MNHEY and SVGEGT. The TCR comes from a man aged 70 or older with acute or convalescent COVID-19. The rearrangement joins TRBV6-2 or TRBV6-3 to TRBJ2-2; D is perhaps TRBD1 (5 bases). Sequences were obtained from peripheral blood. The CDR3 sequence is CASSYWGVATGELFF. The CDR3 coding sequence is TGTGCCAGCAGTTACTGGGGCGTTGCCACCGGGGAGCTGTTTTTT.